Reported below is one T cell receptor (beta chain). Generated by immunoSEQ multiplex PCR, the TCRdb table keeps only in-frame clones and is missing some. The table lists about 76,000 clones, approximately 78% of them singletons. The data were obtained in a study of blood T cell repertoires in COVID-19. Whole-study context: Both acute and convalescent COVID-19 samples were obtained from the United States, Italy and Spain.

The sample comprised peripheral blood. The receptor was isolated from a human donor in a cohort sampled during active COVID-19.

DNA for the CDR3: TGTGCCAGTAGACCAGGGGCGGTGGCTGAAGCTTTCTTT. Protein sequence: CASRPGAVAEAFF. The chain is built from TRBV19 and TRBJ1-1; D possibly corresponds to TRBD1 (6 bases). This CDR3 comprises 13 residues. Germline-derived CDR1 and CDR2 are LNHDA and SQIVND (reference sequence). V lost 6 bases and J lost 6, with 14 bases in between.